This entry is about one T cell receptor (beta chain). The method was immunoSEQ multiplex PCR; TCRdb's version includes in-frame clones alone and lacks a portion of them. The repertoire holds 180,000 or so clones, 75% to 90% seen once, with roughly 8.2% in the top ten. The data were taken from a study of blood T cell repertoires in COVID-19. Study context: Sources were T cells, B-cell-depleted T cells, or PBMCs; the material itself was cDNA or gDNA.

CDR3 size: 13 residues. V dropped 5 bases and J dropped 4 bases, with 12 bases sitting between them. V is TRBV12-3 or TRBV12-4 and J is TRBJ2-7; no reliable D call. The sequenced material came from peripheral blood. The source of this sequence is a woman aged 55-70 years with acute or convalescent COVID-19. The CDR3, as DNA: TGTGCCAGCAGTCCATACCCCCTATACGAGCAGTACGTC. It translates to CASSPYPLYEQYV.